The clone carrying this T cell receptor (beta chain) was observed a handful of times. Its antigen is currently unknown. The source of the sample is a study of identical twins. Whole-study results and caveats: Abundant beta clonotypes from cord blood had fewer insertions, unlike memory repertoires, which showed none.

TCRdb reprocessed the 5' RACE reads with MiXCR, giving one entry per CDR3 protein. The table records roughly 720,000 distinct CDR3 sequences, over 15% of them present only once. This sample also appeared in a second study, on T cells expressing NK-cell markers.

The sequencing input was PBMCs. The TCR comes from a woman in her late teens or twenties in good health.

Here the CDR3 DNA reads TGTGCCAGCAGCGTATCGATGATATGGGGGATCTCCTATGGCTACACCTTC. Amino acids: CASSVSMIWGISYGYTF. This rearrangement joins TRBV9 to TRBJ1-2, with a weak D call TRBD1 (5 bases). CDR3 length: 17 amino acids. Trimming stripped 1 base from V and 4 bases from J, with 20 bases between. CDR1 and CDR2 from the germline V gene are SGDLS and YYNGEE.